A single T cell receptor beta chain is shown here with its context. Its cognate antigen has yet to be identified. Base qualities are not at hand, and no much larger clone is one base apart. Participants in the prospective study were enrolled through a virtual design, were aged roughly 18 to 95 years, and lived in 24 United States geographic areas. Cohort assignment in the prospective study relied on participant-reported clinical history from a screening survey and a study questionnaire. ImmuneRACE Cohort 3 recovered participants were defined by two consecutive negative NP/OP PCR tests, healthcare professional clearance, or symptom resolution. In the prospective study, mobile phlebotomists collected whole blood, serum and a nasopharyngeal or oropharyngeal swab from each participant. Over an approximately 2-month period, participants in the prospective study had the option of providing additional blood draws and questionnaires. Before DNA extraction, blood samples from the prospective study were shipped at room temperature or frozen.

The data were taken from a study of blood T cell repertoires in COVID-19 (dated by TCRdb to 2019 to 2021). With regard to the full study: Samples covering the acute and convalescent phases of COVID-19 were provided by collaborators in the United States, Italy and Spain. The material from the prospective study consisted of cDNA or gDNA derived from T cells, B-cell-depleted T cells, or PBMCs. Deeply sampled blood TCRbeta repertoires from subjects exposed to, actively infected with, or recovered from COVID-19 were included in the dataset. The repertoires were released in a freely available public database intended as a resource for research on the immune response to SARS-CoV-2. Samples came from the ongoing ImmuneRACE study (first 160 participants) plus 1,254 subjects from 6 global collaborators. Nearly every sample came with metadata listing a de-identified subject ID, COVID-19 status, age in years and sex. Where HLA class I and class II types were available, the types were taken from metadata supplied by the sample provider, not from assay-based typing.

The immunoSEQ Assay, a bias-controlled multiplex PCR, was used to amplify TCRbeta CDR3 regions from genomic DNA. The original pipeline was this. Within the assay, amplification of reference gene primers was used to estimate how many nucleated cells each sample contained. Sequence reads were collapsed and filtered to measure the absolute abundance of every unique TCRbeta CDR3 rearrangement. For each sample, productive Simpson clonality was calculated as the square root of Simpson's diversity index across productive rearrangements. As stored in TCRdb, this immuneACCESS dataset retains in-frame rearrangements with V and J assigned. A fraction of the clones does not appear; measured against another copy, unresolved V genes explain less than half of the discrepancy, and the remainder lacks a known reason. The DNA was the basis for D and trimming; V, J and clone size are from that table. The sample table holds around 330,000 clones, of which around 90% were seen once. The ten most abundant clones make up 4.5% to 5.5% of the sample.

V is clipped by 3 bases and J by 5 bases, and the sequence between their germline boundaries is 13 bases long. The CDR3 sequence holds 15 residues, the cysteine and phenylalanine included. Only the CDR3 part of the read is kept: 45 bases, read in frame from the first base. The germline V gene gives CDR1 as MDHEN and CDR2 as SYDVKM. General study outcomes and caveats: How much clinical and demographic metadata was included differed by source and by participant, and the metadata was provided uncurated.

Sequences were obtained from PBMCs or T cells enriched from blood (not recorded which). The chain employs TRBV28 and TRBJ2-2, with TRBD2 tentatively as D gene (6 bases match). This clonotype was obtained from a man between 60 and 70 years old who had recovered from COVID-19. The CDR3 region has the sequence CASSFGGTSTGELFF. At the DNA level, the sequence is TGTGCCAGCAGTTTTGGAGGGACTTCGACCGGGGAGCTGTTTTTT. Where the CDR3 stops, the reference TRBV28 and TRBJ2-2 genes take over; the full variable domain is DVKVTQSSRYLVKRTGEKVFLECVQDMDHENMFWYRQDPGLGLRLIYFSYDVKMKEKGDIPEGYSVSREKKERFSLILESASTNQTSMYLCASSFGGTSTGELFFGEGSRLTVL.